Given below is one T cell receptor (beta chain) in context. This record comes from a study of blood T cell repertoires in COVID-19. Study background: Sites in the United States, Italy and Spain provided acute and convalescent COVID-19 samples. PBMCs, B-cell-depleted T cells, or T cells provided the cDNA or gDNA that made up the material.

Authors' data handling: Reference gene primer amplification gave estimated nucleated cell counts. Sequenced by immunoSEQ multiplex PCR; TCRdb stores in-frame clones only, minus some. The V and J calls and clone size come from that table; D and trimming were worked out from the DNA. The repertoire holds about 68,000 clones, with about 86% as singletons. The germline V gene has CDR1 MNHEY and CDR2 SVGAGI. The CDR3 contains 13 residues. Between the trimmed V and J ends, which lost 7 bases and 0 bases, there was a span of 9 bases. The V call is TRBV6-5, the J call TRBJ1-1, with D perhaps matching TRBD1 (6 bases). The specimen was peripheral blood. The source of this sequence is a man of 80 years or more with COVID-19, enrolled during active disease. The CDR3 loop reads CASKGGMNTEAFF. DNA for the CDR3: TGTGCCAGCAAGGGGGGGATGAACACTGAAGCTTTCTTT.